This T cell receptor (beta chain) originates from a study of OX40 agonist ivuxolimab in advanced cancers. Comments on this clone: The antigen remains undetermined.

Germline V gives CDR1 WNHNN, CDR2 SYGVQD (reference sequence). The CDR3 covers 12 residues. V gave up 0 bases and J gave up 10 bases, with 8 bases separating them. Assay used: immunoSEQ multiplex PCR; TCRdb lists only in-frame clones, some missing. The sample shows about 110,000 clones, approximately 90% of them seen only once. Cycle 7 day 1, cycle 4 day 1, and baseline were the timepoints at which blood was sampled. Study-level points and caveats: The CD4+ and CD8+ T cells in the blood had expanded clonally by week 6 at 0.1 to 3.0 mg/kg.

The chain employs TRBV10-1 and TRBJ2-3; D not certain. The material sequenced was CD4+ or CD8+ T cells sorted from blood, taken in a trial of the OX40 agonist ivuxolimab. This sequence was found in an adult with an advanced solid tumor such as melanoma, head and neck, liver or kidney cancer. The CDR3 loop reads CASSESWGAQYF. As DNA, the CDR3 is TGCGCCAGCAGTGAGTCATGGGGTGCGCAGTATTTT.